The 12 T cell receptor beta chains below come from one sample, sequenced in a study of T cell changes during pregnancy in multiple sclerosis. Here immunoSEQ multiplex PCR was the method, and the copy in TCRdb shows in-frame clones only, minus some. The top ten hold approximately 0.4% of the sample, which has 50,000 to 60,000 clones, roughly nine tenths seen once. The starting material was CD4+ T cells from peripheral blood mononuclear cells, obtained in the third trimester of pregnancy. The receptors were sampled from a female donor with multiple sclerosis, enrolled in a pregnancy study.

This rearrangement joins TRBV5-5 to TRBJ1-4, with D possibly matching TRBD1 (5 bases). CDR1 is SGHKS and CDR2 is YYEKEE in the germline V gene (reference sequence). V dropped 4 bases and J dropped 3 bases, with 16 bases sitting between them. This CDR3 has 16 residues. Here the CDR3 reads CASSLGLDGANEKLFF. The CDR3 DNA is TGTGCCAGCAGCCTGGGACTTGACGGGGCTAATGAAAAACTGTTTTTT. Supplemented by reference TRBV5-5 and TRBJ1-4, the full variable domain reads DAGVTQSPTHLIKTRGQQVTLRCSPISGHKSVSWYQQVLGQGPQFIFQYYEKEERGRGNFPDRFSARQFPNYSSELNVNALLLGDSALYLCASSLGLDGANEKLFFGSGTQLSVL.

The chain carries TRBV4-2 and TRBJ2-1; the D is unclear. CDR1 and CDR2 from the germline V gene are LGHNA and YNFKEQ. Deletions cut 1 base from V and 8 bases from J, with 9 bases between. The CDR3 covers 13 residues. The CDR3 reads CASSQGATDEQFF. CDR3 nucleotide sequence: TGTGCCAGCAGCCAAGGAGCGACGGATGAGCAGTTCTTC.

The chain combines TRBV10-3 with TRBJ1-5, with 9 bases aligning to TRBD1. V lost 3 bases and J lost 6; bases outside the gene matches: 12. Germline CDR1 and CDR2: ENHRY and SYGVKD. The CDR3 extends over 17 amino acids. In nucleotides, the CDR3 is TGTGCCATCAGTGAAGGGGCGGGACAGGGTATGGGTCAGCCCCAGCATTTT. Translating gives CAISEGAGQGMGQPQHF.

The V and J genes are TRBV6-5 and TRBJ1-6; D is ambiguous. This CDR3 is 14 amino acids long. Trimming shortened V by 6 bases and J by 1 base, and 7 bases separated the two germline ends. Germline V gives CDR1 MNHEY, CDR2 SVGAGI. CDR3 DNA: TGTGCCAGCAGAGGGAGGTCCTATAATTCACCCCTCCACTTT. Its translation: CASRGRSYNSPLHF.

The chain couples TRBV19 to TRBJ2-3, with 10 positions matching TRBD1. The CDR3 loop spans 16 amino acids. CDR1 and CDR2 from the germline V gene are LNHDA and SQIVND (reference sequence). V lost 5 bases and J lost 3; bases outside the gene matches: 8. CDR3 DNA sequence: TGTGCCAGTAGTCTTCGACAGGGGGCGGGAACAGATACGCAGTATTTT. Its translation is CASSLRQGAGTDTQYF.

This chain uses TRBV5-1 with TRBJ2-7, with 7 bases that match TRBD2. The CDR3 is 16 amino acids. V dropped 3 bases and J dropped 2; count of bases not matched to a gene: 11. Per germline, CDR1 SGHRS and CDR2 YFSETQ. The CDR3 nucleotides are TGCGCCAGCAGCTCCACGCTTAGCGGGCAGGCCTACGAGCAGTACTTC. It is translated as CASSSTLSGQAYEQYF.

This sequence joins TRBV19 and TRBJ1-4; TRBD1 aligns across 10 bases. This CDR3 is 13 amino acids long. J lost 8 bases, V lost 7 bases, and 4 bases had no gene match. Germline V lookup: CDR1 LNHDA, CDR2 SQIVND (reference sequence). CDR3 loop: CASTGTGVEKLFF. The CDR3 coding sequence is TGTGCCAGTACCGGGACAGGGGTAGAAAAACTGTTTTTT.

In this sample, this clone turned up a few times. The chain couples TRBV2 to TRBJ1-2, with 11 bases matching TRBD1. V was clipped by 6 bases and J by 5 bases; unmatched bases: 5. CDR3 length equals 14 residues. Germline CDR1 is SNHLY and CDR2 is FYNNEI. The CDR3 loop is CASRGGDRGYGYTF. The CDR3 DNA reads TGTGCCAGCAGAGGCGGGGACAGGGGGTATGGCTACACCTTC.

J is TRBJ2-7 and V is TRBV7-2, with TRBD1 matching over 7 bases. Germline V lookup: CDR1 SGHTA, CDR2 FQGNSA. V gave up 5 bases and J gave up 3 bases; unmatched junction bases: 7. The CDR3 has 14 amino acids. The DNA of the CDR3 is TGTGCCAGCAGCCTCATGACAGGGATCTACGAGCAGTACTTC. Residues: CASSLMTGIYEQYF.

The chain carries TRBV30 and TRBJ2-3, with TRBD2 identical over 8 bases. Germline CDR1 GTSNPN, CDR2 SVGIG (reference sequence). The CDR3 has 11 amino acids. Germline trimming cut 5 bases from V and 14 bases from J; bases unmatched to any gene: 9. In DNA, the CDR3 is TGTGCCTGGGCTAGCGGGTTCTCACCGTATTTT. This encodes CAWASGFSPYF.

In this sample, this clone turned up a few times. The CDR3 reads CASRRVNSPLHF. The DNA for the CDR3 is TGTGCCAGCAGGCGGGTAAATTCACCCCTCCACTTT. The V call is TRBV27, the J call TRBJ1-6; D unresolved. The CDR3 consists of 12 residues. Germline values: CDR1 MNHEY, CDR2 SMNVEV (reference sequence). V was pared by 6 bases and J by 7 bases, with 7 bases between.

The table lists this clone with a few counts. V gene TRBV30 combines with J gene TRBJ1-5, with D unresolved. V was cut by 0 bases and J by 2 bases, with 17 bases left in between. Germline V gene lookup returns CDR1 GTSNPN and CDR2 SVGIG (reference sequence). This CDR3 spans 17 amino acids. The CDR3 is CAWSVSLVSLGNQPQHF. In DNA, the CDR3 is TGTGCCTGGAGTGTATCATTGGTGTCTTTAGGCAATCAGCCCCAGCATTTT.